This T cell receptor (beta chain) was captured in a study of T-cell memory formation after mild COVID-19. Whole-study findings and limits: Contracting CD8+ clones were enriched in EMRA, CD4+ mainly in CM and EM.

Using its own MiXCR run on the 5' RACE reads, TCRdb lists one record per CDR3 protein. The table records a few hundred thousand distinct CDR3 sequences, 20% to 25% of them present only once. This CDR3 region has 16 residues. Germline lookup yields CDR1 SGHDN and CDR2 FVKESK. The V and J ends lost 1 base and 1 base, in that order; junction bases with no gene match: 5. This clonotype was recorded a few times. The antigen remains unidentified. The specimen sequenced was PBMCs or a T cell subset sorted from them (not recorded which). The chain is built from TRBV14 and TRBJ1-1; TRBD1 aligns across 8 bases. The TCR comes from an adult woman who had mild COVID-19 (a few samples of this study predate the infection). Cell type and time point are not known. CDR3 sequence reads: CASSQAVGQGNTEAFF. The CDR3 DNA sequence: TGTGCCAGCAGCCAAGCAGTAGGACAGGGGAACACTGAAGCTTTCTTT.